This T cell receptor (beta chain) came from a study of identical twins. Study observations and caveats: Out-of-frame alpha sequences shared by twins were enriched for low generation probability. The degree of excess twin sharing was weaker in beta out-of-frame sequences. Insertions were reduced in abundant cord blood beta clonotypes but not in memory repertoires.

Germline trimming cut 4 bases from V and 7 bases from J; bases unmatched to any gene: 4. The germline CDR1 and CDR2 sequences are SGHRS and YFSETQ. The CDR3 extends over 15 amino acids. Regarding this clonotype: Its antigen is not identified.

Through template switching, a universal primer site was introduced, and the cDNA contained unique molecular identifiers. Using its own MiXCR run on the 5' RACE reads, TCRdb lists one record per CDR3 protein. The sample has under 300,000 distinct CDR3 sequences, about 12% seen once. The data also belong to a second study, concerning yellow fever vaccine responses in identical twins.

This clonotype was obtained from a young woman in good health. The V gene is TRBV5-1, the J gene TRBJ2-1; 14 positions agree with TRBD2. Sequenced sample: memory (CD45RO+) T cells sorted from blood. The CDR3 nucleotides read TGCGCCAGCAGCCCCGGGACTAGCGGGAGAAATGAGCAGTTCTTC. This codes for CASSPGTSGRNEQFF.